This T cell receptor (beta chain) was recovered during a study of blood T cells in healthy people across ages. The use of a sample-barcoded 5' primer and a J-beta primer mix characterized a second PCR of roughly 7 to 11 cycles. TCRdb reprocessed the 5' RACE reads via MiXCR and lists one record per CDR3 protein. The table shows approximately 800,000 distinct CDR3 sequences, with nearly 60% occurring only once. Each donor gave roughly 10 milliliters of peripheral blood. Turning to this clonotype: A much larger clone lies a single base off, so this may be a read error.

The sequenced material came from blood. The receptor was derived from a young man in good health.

CDR3 residues: CASVPPLGDTQYF. The CDR3 nucleotides are TGTGCCAGTGTGCCTCCGTTAGGAGATACGCAGTATTTT. The V call is TRBV6-6, the J call TRBJ2-3; no firm D call. V lost 9 bases and J lost 5, with 15 bases in between. Germline loops: CDR1 MNHNY, CDR2 SVGAGI (reference sequence). The CDR3 extends over 13 amino acids.